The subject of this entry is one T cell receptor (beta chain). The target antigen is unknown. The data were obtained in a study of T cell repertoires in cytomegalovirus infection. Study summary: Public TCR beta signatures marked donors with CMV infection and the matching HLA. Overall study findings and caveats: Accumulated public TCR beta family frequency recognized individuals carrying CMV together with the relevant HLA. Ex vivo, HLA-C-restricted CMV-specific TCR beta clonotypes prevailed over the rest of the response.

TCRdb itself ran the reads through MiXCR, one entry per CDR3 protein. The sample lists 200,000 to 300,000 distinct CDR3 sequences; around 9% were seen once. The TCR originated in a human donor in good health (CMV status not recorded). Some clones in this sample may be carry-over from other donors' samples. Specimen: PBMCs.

The chain's CDR3 is CASSLDRTNTDTQYF. The CDR3 DNA reads TGCGCCAGCAGCTTGGATAGGACTAACACAGATACGCAGTATTTT. The genes are TRBV5-1 and TRBJ2-3, with D possibly being TRBD2 (6 bases). The CDR3 has 15 amino acids. Trimming removed 0 bases at V and 2 bases at J, with 10 bases between. Germline V gives CDR1 SGHRS, CDR2 YFSETQ.